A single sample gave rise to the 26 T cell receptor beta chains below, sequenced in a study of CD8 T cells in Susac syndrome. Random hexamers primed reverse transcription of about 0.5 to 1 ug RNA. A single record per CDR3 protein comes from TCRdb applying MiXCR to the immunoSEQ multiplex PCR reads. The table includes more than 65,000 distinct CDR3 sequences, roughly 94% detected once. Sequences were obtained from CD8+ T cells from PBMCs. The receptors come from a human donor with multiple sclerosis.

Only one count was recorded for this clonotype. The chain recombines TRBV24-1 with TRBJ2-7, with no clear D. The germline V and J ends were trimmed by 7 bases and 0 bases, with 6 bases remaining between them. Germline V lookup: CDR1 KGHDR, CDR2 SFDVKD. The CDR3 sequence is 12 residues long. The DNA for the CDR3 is TGTGCCACCAGCGGAAGCTCCTACGAGCAGTACTTC. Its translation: CATSGSSYEQYF.

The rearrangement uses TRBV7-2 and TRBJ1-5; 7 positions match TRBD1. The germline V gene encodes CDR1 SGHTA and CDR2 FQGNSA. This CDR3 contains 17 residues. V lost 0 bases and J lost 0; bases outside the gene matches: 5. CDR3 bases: TGTGCCAGCAGCTTAGCTCAGACAGGGCATAGCAATCAGCCCCAGCATTTT. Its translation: CASSLAQTGHSNQPQHF.

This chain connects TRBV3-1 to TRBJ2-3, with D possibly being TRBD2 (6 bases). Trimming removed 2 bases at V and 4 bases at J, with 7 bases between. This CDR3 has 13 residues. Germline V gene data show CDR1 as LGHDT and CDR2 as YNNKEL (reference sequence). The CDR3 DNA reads TGTGCCAGCAGCCAACCGGGGGCAGATACGCAGTATTTT. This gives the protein CASSQPGADTQYF.

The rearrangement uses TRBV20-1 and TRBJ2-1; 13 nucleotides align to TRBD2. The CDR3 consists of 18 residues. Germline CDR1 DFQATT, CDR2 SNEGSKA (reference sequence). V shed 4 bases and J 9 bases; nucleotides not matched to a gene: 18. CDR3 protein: CSATRHEGLAGVGGEQFF. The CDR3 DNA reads TGCAGTGCTACCCGGCACGAAGGACTAGCGGGAGTAGGTGGTGAGCAGTTCTTC.

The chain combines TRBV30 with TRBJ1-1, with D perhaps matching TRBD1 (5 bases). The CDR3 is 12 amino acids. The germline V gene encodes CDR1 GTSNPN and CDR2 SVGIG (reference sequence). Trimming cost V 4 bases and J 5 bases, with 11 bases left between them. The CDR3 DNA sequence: TGTGCCTGGACAGGGATTTGGACTGAAGCTTTCTTT. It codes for CAWTGIWTEAFF.

CDR3 nucleotide sequence: TGTGCCAGTAGTTCAGGTTTCGCGGACTATGGCTACACCTTC. Protein product: CASSSGFADYGYTF. The chain recombines TRBV19 with TRBJ1-2; D remains ambiguous. Trimming cost V 5 bases and J 3 bases, with 13 bases left between them. The CDR3 length is 14 residues. Germline-derived CDR1 and CDR2 are LNHDA and SQIVND (reference sequence).

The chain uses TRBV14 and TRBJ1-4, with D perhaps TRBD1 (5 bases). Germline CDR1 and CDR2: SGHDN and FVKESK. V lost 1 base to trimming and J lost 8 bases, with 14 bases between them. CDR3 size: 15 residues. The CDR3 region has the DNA TGTGCCAGCAGCCAAGCCGGGACGGGGGAGGAAAAACTGTTTTTT. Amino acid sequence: CASSQAGTGEEKLFF.

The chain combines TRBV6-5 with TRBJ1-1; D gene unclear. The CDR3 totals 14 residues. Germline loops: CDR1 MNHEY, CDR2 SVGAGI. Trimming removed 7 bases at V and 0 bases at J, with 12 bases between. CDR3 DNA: TGTGCCAGCACCCCCGGTCAGATGAACACTGAAGCTTTCTTT. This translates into CASTPGQMNTEAFF.

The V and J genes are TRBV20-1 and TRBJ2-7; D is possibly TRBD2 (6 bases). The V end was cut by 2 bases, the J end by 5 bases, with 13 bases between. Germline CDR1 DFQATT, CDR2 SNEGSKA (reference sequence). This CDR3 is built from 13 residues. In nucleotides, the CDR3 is TGCAGTGCTAGATGGGGGGAACCCGACGAGCAGTACTTC. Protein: CSARWGEPDEQYF.

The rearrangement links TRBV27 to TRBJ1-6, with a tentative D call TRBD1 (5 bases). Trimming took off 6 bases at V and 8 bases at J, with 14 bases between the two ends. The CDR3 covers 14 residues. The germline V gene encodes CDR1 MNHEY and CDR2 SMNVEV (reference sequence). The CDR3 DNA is TGTGCCAGCAGCCCCGACCGGGGGGATTCACCCCTCCACTTT. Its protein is CASSPDRGDSPLHF.

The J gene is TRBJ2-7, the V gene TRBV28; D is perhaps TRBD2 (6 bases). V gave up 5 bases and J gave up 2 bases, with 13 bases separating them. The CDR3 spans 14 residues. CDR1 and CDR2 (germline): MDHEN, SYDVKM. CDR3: CASSRGSYTYEQYF. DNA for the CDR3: TGTGCCAGCAGTCGGGGGAGCTACACCTACGAGCAGTACTTC.

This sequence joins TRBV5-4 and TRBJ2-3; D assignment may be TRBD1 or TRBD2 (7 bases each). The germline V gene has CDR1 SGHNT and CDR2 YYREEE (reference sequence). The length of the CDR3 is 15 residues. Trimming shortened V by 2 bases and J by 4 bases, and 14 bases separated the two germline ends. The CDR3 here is CASSFAGGASDTQYF. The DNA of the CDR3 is TGTGCCAGCAGCTTTGCAGGGGGGGCCTCAGATACGCAGTATTTT.

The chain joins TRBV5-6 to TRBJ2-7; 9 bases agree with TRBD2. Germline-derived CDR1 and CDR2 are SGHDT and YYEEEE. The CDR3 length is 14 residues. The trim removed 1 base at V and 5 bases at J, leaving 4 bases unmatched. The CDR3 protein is CASSLSSGINEQYF. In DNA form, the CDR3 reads TGTGCCAGCAGCTTGTCTAGCGGGATAAACGAGCAGTACTTC.

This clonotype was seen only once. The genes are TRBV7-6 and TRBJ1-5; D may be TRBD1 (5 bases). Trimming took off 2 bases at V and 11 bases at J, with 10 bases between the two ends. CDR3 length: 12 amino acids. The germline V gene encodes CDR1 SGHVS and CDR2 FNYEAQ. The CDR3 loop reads CASSLTWGSQHF. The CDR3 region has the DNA TGTGCCAGCAGCTTAACCTGGGGGTCCCAGCATTTT.

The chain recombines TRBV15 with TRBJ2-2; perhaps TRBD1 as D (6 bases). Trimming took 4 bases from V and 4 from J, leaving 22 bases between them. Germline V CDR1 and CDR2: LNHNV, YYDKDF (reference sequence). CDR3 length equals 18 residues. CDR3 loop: CATSTTRTDTTSTGELFF. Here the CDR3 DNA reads TGTGCCACCAGCACAACTAGGACAGATACGACCTCCACCGGGGAGCTGTTTTTT. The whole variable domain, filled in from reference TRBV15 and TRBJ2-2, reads DAMVIQNPRYQVTQFGKPVTLSCSQTLNHNVMYWYQQKSSQAPKLLFHYYDKDFNNEADTPDNFQSRRPNTSFCFLDIRSPGLGDTAMYLCATSTTRTDTTSTGELFFGEGSRLTVL.

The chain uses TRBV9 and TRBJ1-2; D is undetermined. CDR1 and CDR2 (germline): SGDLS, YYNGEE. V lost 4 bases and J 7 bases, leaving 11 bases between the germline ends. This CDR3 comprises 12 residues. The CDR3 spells CASSPPRAGYTF. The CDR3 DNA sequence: TGTGCCAGCAGCCCACCGAGGGCTGGCTACACCTTC.

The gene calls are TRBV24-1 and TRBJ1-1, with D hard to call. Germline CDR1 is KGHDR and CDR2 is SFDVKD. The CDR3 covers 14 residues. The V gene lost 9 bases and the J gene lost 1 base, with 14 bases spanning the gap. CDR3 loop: CATESRGPNTEAFF. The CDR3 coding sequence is TGTGCCACCGAGTCGCGGGGTCCGAACACTGAAGCTTTCTTT.

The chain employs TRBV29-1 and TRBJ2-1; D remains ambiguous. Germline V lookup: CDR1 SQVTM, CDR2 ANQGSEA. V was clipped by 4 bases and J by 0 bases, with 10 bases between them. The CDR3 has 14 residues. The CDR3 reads CSVVGISSYNEQFF. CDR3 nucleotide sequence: TGCAGCGTTGTAGGGATCAGCTCCTACAATGAGCAGTTCTTC.

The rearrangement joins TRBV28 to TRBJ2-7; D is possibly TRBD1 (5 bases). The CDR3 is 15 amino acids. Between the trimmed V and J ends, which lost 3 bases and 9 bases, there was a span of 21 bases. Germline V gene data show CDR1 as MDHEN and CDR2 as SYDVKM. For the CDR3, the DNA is TGTGCCAGCAGTTTGTTCAGGGCCTCCGACGCAAGGCAGTACTTC. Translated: CASSLFRASDARQYF.

Written as DNA, the CDR3 is TGCGCCAGCAGCCAAGATAACGGGGTCCGGCAGCCCCAGCATTTT. As protein: CASSQDNGVRQPQHF. This chain joins TRBV4-3 and TRBJ1-5, with unresolved D. The V and J ends lost 0 bases and 7 bases respectively, with 13 bases between them. Germline V lookup: CDR1 LGHNA, CDR2 YSLEER. The CDR3 contains 15 residues.

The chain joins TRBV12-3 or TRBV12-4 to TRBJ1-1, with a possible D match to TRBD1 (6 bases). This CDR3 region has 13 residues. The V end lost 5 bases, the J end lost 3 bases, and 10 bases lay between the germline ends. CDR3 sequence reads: CASSTGSDTEAFF. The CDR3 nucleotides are TGTGCCAGCAGTACAGGGTCAGACACTGAAGCTTTCTTT.

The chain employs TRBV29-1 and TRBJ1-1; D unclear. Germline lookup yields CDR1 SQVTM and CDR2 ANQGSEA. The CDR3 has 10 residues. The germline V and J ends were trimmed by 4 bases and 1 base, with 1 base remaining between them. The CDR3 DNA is TGCAGCGTTGGGAACACTGAAGCTTTCTTT. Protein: CSVGNTEAFF.

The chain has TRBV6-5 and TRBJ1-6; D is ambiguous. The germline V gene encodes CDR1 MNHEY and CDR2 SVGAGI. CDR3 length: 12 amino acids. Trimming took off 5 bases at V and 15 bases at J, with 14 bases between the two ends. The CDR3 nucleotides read TGTGCCAGCAGTGGTTCAGAGGTAGTCCTCCACTTT. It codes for CASSGSEVVLHF.

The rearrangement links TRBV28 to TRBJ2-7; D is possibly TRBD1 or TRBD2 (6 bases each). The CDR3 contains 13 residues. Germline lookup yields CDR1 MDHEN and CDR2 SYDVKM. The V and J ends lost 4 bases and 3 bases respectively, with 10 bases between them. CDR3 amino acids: CASSYREDYEQYF. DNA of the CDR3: TGTGCCAGCAGTTACAGGGAGGACTACGAGCAGTACTTC.

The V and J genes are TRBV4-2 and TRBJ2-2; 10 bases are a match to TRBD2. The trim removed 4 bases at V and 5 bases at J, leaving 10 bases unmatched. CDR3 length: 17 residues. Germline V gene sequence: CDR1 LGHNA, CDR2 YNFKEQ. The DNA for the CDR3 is TGTGCCAGCAGCCGCTCAACTAGCGGGGACCAAACCGGGGAGCTGTTTTTT. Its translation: CASSRSTSGDQTGELFF.

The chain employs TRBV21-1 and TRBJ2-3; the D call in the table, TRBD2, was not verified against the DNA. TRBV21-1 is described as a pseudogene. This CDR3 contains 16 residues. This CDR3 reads CASSIRGLGKTDTQYF. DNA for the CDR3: TGTGCCAGCAGCATTAGGGGACTAGGGAAGACAGATACGCAGTATTTT.